The 27 T cell receptor beta chains reported below all come from one sample, sequenced in a study of spatial heterogeneity in lung cancer. TCRdb re-called the 5' RACE reads with MiXCR, one entry per CDR3 protein. The sample records some 100,000 distinct CDR3 sequences, over 9.5% being singletons. As to time point: sample taken at primary tumor resection. The input material, whole RNA from tumor, nontumor lung or frozen PBMC, was sequenced unsorted. The sample here was PBMCs, taken at surgery. The source of these receptors is a male donor with early-stage non-small cell lung cancer.

The table lists this clonotype with a few counts. V and J are TRBV29-1 and TRBJ1-5, with a weak D call TRBD1 (6 bases). The germline gives CDR1 SQVTM, CDR2 ANQGSEA. V lost 5 bases to trimming and J lost 6 bases, with 17 bases between them. This CDR3 comprises 14 residues. CDR3 loop: CSVTLGGAAQPQHF. The CDR3, as DNA: TGCAGCGTTACCTTGGGGGGCGCAGCTCAGCCCCAGCATTTT.

This chain joins TRBV7-2 and TRBJ2-5, with D maybe TRBD2 (6 bases). Trimming removed 8 bases at V and 7 bases at J, with 17 bases between. There are 13 residues in the CDR3. Germline V gene data show CDR1 as SGHTA and CDR2 as FQGNSA. The CDR3 coding sequence is TGTGCCAGCGGCCGGGCCCGCGGGGCGACCCAGTACTTC. Translation: CASGRARGATQYF.

The rearrangement joins TRBV29-1 to TRBJ1-1; no clear D. V was cut by 7 bases and J by 2 bases, with 11 bases left in between. CDR3 size: 12 residues. Germline CDR1 is SQVTM and CDR2 is ANQGSEA. The CDR3 reads CSGIRGNTEAFF. The CDR3 DNA follows: TGCAGCGGTATACGGGGAAACACTGAAGCTTTCTTT.

V and J are TRBV6-5 and TRBJ1-1; TRBD1 aligns across 9 bases. Germline V CDR1 and CDR2: MNHEY, SVGAGI. CDR3 size: 12 residues. Unmatched junction bases numbered 5, after V lost 6 bases and J lost 9 bases. The CDR3 bases are TGTGCCAGCAGGATGACAGGGGGAAAAGCTTTCTTT. It specifies CASRMTGGKAFF.

This clonotype has a handful of counts. A junction boundary mismatches the germline segment, possibly from a read error. V is TRBV5-5 and J is TRBJ2-4; TRBD1 is a possible D gene (7 bases). CDR3 size: 12 residues. CDR1 is SGHKS and CDR2 is YYEKEE in the germline V gene (reference sequence). DNA for the CDR3: TGTGCCAGCAGCTCCCGACAGGGTTCGGAGGGGTTC. Protein: CASSSRQGSEGF.

This clonotype showed up just a few times. The chain couples TRBV10-3 to TRBJ2-1, with a possible D match to TRBD2 (6 bases). Looked up from germline, CDR1 is ENHRY and CDR2 is SYGVKD. The V end was cut by 1 base, the J end by 6 bases, with 13 bases between. The CDR3 loop spans 15 amino acids. The CDR3 DNA reads as TGTGCCATCAGTGAGTTGGAGGGCCGCGGCAATGAGCAGTTCTTC. It translates to CAISELEGRGNEQFF.

V gene TRBV4-2 combines with J gene TRBJ2-7; unclear D gene. The CDR3 is 14 residues long. V lost 1 base and J lost 2, with 9 bases in between. CDR1 is LGHNA and CDR2 is YNFKEQ in the germline V gene. DNA for the CDR3: TGTGCCAGCAGCCAAGGACCCAGCGCCTACGAGCAGTACTTC. It specifies CASSQGPSAYEQYF.

This clonotype has at least ten counts. The V gene is TRBV12-3 or TRBV12-4, the J gene TRBJ2-1; no firm D call. Trimming removed 0 bases from V and 12 bases from J, with 12 bases in between. CDR3 length: 13 residues. The CDR3 loop is CASSLAAHLGQFF. CDR3 DNA: TGTGCCAGCAGTTTAGCGGCCCATTTGGGGCAGTTCTTC.

In this sample, this clonotype turned up many times. This chain uses TRBV12-3 or TRBV12-4 with TRBJ1-5; tentative D call: TRBD1 (5 bases). V dropped 4 bases and J dropped 5 bases, with 6 bases sitting between them. The CDR3 is 12 amino acids. In DNA, the CDR3 is TGTGCCAGCAGTTGGGGCGATCAGCCCCAGCATTTT. Translation: CASSWGDQPQHF.

The V and J genes are TRBV20-1 and TRBJ1-2, with 7 bases fitting TRBD1. Germline lookup yields CDR1 DFQATT and CDR2 SNEGSKA (reference sequence). The trim removed 6 bases at V and 0 bases at J, leaving 16 bases unmatched. CDR3 size: 17 residues. CDR3 in amino acids: CSAKNPLTGSTNYGYTF. The CDR3 DNA sequence: TGCAGTGCCAAGAATCCCTTGACAGGGTCGACTAACTATGGCTACACCTTC.

V is TRBV20-1 and J is TRBJ1-2; D ambiguous. Trimming left V 5 bases short and J 6 bases short, with 16 bases between. Germline V lookup: CDR1 DFQATT, CDR2 SNEGSKA (reference sequence). The CDR3 length is 13 residues. The chain's CDR3 is CSADKGLNNGYTF. The CDR3 coding sequence is TGCAGTGCTGATAAAGGCCTCAACAATGGCTACACCTTC.

This clonotype was seen only a few times. The chain has TRBV7-2 and TRBJ2-3; 11 bases map to TRBD2. Germline CDR1 SGHTA, CDR2 FQGNSA. The length of the CDR3 is 16 residues. Trimming removed 5 bases from V and 4 bases from J; junction bases left unmatched: 8. The CDR3 DNA sequence: TGTGCCAGCAGCCCCAGTAGCGGGGGGGCGTCAGATACGCAGTATTTT. Its protein product is CASSPSSGGASDTQYF.

This clonotype has more than one count but fewer than ten. V usage is TRBV7-2 and J usage is TRBJ1-2; D ambiguous. The CDR3 runs 14 residues. Trimming pared 0 bases from V and 1 base from J, leaving 6 bases between. Germline CDR1 reads SGHTA; CDR2 reads FQGNSA. CDR3 DNA sequence: TGTGCCAGCAGCTTAGCAAGGTTTAACTATGGCTACACCTTC. Protein sequence: CASSLARFNYGYTF.

This clonotype was seen many times. DNA of the CDR3: TGTGCCAGCAGCCCTACAGGGGAGTACACTGAAGCTTTCTTT. It codes for CASSPTGEYTEAFF. V usage is TRBV12-3 or TRBV12-4 and J usage is TRBJ1-1; TRBD1 agrees at 7 bases. The CDR3 loop spans 14 amino acids. Germline trimming cut 6 bases from V and 3 bases from J; bases unmatched to any gene: 7.

This clonotype was counted a few times. The chain links TRBV12-3 or TRBV12-4 to TRBJ1-1; no firm D call. The ends were cut back, 5 bases at V and 0 bases at J, with 10 bases in the middle. There are 14 residues in the CDR3. DNA for the CDR3: TGTGCCAGCAGTCCCCAGACGGTGAACACTGAAGCTTTCTTT. Amino acids: CASSPQTVNTEAFF.

J is TRBJ2-5 and V is TRBV3-1; D could derive from TRBD1 or TRBD2 (5 bases each). The V gene lost 3 bases and the J gene lost 4 bases, with 15 bases spanning the gap. The CDR3 is 15 amino acids. Germline lookup yields CDR1 LGHDT and CDR2 YNNKEL (reference sequence). CDR3 protein: CASSHPGRASETQYF. CDR3 DNA: TGTGCCAGCAGCCACCCGGGACGGGCCTCAGAGACCCAGTACTTC.

This clonotype was found a few times. The chain links TRBV5-4 to TRBJ2-6, with no clear D. The CDR3 has 16 amino acids. CDR1 is SGHNT and CDR2 is YYREEE in the germline V gene (reference sequence). Trimming stripped 0 bases from V and 0 bases from J, with 7 bases between. The CDR3 sequence: CASSLVWFSGANVLTF. CDR3 nucleotides: TGTGCCAGCAGCTTGGTCTGGTTCTCTGGGGCCAACGTCCTGACTTTC.

This clonotype was seen only a few times. Here the CDR3 reads CASSIGGDTGELFF. The CDR3 DNA sequence: TGTGCCAGTAGTATCGGCGGGGACACCGGGGAGCTGTTTTTT. V gene TRBV19 combines with J gene TRBJ2-2; TRBD2 is a possible D gene (6 bases). V shed 3 bases and J shed 3 bases, with 8 bases lying between them. Germline CDR1 and CDR2: LNHDA and SQIVND (reference sequence). The CDR3 spans 14 residues.

CDR3 nucleotides: TGTGCCAGCAGCTTAGGGGCCGGGAGGCGGAACGAGCAGTACTTC. Translating it yields CASSLGAGRRNEQYF. The gene calls are TRBV7-2 and TRBJ2-7, with 7 bases aligning to TRBD2. The CDR3 runs to 15 residues. Trimming at V came to 1 base and at J to 5 bases, leaving 8 bases not matched to a gene. From germline, CDR1 is SGHTA and CDR2 FQGNSA.

The CDR3 is CAWSAPSTDTQYF. The CDR3 nucleotides are TGTGCCTGGAGCGCCCCTAGCACAGATACGCAGTATTTT. J is TRBJ2-3 and V is TRBV30; no definite D call. The V and J ends lost 3 bases and 0 bases respectively, with 7 bases between them. The CDR3 loop spans 13 amino acids. Germline CDR1 GTSNPN, CDR2 SVGIG (reference sequence).

This sequence joins TRBV7-3 and TRBJ1-1, with 7 bases identical to TRBD1. The J segment lost 1 base and the V segment lost 4 bases, leaving 6 bases of the junction unmatched. The germline V gene has CDR1 SGHTA and CDR2 FQGTGA. This CDR3 region has 15 residues. The CDR3 spells CASSSSGGENTEAFF. The CDR3 DNA is TGTGCCAGCAGCTCGTCAGGGGGAGAGAACACTGAAGCTTTCTTT.

This clonotype showed up just a few times. The chain carries TRBV28 and TRBJ1-2; TRBD1 agrees at 7 bases. V was clipped by 4 bases and J by 4 bases; unmatched bases: 24. This CDR3 has 20 amino acids. Germline CDR1 and CDR2: MDHEN and SYDVKM. The CDR3 is CASSSNTGAATAFSPYGYTF. The CDR3 nucleotides are TGTGCCAGCAGTTCCAACACAGGGGCTGCTACGGCCTTCAGTCCCTATGGCTACACCTTC.

This chain uses TRBV19 with TRBJ2-5; 11 bases line up with TRBD2. There are 15 residues in the CDR3. With V trimmed by 5 bases and J by 2 bases, 4 bases remained unmatched. Germline lookup yields CDR1 LNHDA and CDR2 SQIVND (reference sequence). The CDR3 DNA is TGTGCCAGTAGTGAACCTAGCGGGAGGCAAGAGACCCAGTACTTC. This encodes CASSEPSGRQETQYF.

The chain combines TRBV5-5 with TRBJ2-1, with 8 bases lining up with TRBD2. From germline, CDR1 is SGHKS and CDR2 YYEKEE (reference sequence). The CDR3 has 15 amino acids. Trimming cost V 1 base and J 3 bases; bases outside gene matches: 3. CDR3 in DNA: TGTGCCAGCAGCTTGAGCGGGGGATACTACAATGAGCAGTTCTTC. This encodes CASSLSGGYYNEQFF.

The V gene is TRBV29-1, the J gene TRBJ1-5; maybe TRBD1 (5 bases). Germline CDR1 is SQVTM and CDR2 is ANQGSEA. V dropped 7 bases and J dropped 5 bases, with 18 bases sitting between them. The CDR3 runs to 14 residues. CDR3 amino acids: CSARLGAVDQPQHF. The CDR3 DNA follows: TGCAGCGCCCGACTAGGGGCAGTAGATCAGCCCCAGCATTTT.

This clonotype was counted a few times. V gene TRBV5-1 combines with J gene TRBJ2-3; D unresolved. The CDR3 is made up of 14 amino acids. Germline V gene data show CDR1 as SGHRS and CDR2 as YFSETQ. Trimming pared 1 base from V and 0 bases from J, leaving 6 bases between. Here the CDR3 DNA reads TGCGCCAGCAGCTTGACGGTGAGCACAGATACGCAGTATTTT. Translated, it gives CASSLTVSTDTQYF.

The J gene is TRBJ1-1, the V gene TRBV30, with TRBD1 as a possible D gene (5 bases). CDR3 size: 13 residues. Germline V CDR1 and CDR2: GTSNPN, SVGIG (reference sequence). V lost 2 bases, J lost 7 bases, and 14 bases lay in between. CDR3 region: CAWSLNRQNEAFF. The DNA of the CDR3 is TGTGCCTGGAGTCTCAATCGACAGAATGAAGCTTTCTTT.